This TCR beta chain was documented in a study of persistence of HIV-infected CD4 T cells. V lost 4 bases, J lost 8 bases, and 16 bases lay in between. Germline V gene lookup returns CDR1 LNHNV and CDR2 YYDKDF (reference sequence). This CDR3 is built from 14 residues. In regard to this clone: Its antigen is undetermined.

Cells were stimulated nonspecifically with anti-CD3/anti-CD28 magnetic beads. CD4+ T cells upregulating both CD40 ligand and CD69 were sorted as responding cells. For at least 4 years, plasma HIV-1 RNA was undetectable (<50 copies/mL). Inclusion required CMV-positive serology and CD4+ counts above 400 cells/uL. The libraries were made with immunoSEQ version 4 in survey mode. Some clones are missing from TCRdb's copy, which holds only in-frame ones; the method was immunoSEQ multiplex PCR. The data hold roughly 35,000 clones, with approximately 86% observed a single time. General observations from the study: TCRbeta richness was lower in CMV- and Gag-responding cells than in anti-CD3/anti-CD28-responding cells.

The receptor comes from an adult man with HIV who was CMV-seropositive. The sequenced sample was CD4+ T cells sorted from PBMCs after approximately 18-hour stimulation, obtained from a patient who received antiretroviral therapy. The rearrangement links TRBV15 to TRBJ2-3; the D call may be TRBD1 or TRBD2 (5 bases each). The CDR3 DNA reads TGTGCCACCAGCATGCACTTAGAGGGGAGTACGCAGTATTTT. The encoded protein is CATSMHLEGSTQYF.